This TCR beta chain was identified during a study of blood T cell repertoires in COVID-19. Study as a whole: The United States, Italy and Spain were the sources of the acute and convalescent COVID-19 samples.

Germline values: CDR1 SGHNT, CDR2 YYREEE (reference sequence). This CDR3 contains 15 residues. Trimming removed 4 bases from V and 3 bases from J; junction bases left unmatched: 9. Original handling: Using reference gene primer amplification, nucleated cell counts were estimated. Sequencing used immunoSEQ multiplex PCR; TCRdb keeps in-frame clones, though not all of them. The DNA was the basis for D and trimming; V, J and clone size are from that table. The data show fewer than 350,000 clones, 86% seen once. The sequence was obtained from a young woman with COVID-19, enrolled during active disease. Input material: peripheral blood. The chain joins TRBV5-4 to TRBJ2-7; 8 bases agree with TRBD2. The CDR3 is CASSRTGTRVYEQYF. As DNA, the CDR3 is TGTGCCAGCAGCCGAACCGGGACTAGGGTCTACGAGCAGTACTTC.